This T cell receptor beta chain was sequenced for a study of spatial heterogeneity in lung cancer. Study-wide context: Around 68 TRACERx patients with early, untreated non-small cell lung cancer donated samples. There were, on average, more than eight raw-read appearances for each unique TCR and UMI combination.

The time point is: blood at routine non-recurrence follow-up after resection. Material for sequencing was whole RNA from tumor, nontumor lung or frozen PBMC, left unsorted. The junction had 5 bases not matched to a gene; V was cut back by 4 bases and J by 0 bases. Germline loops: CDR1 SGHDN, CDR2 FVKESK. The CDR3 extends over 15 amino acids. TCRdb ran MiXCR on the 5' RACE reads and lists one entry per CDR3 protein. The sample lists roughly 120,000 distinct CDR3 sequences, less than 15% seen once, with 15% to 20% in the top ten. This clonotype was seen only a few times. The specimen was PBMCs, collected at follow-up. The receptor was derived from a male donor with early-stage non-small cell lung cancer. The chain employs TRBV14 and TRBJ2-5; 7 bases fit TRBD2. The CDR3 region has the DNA TGTGCCAGCAGCCCCCTTAGCGGGTACCAAGAGACCCAGTACTTC. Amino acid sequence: CASSPLSGYQETQYF. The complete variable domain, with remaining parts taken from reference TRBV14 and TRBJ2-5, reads EAGVTQFPSHSVIEKGQTVTLRCDPISGHDNLYWYRRVMGKEIKFLLHFVKESKQDESGMPNNRFLAERTGGTYSTLKVQPAELEDSGVYFCASSPLSGYQETQYFGPGTRLLVL.